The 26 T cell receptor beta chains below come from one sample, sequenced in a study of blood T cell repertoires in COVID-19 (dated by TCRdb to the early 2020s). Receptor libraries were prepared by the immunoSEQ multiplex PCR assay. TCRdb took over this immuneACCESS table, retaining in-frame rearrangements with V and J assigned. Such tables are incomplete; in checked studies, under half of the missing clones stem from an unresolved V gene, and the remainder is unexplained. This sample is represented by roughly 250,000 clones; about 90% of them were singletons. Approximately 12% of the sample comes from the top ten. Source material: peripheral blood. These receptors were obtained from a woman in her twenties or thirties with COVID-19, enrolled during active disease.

The CDR3 loop reads CASSSDRRYEQYF. As DNA, the CDR3 is TGTGCCAGTAGTTCTGACAGACGATACGAGCAGTACTTC. The chain joins TRBV19 to TRBJ2-7; a weak D match, TRBD1 (5 bases). The CDR3 has 13 amino acids. The V gene lost 5 bases and the J gene lost 4 bases, with 12 bases spanning the gap. Germline CDR1 reads LNHDA; CDR2 reads SQIVND (reference sequence).

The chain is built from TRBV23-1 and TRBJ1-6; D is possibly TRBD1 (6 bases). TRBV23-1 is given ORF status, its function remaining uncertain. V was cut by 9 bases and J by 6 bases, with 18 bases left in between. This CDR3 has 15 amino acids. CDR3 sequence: CASFHWTETNSPLHF. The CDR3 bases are TGCGCCAGTTTCCACTGGACAGAAACTAATTCACCCCTCCACTTT.

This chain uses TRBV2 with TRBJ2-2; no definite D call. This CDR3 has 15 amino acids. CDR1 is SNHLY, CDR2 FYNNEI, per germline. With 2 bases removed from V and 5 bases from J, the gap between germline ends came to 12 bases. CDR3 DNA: TGTGCCAGCAGTGAAATGGTCCGAGAAACCGGGGAGCTGTTTTTT. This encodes CASSEMVRETGELFF.

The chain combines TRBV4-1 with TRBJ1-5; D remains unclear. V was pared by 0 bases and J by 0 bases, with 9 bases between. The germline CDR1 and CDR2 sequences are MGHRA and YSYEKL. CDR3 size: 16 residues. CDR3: CASSQEGSYSNQPQHF. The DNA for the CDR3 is TGCGCCAGCAGCCAAGAGGGCAGTTATAGCAATCAGCCCCAGCATTTT.

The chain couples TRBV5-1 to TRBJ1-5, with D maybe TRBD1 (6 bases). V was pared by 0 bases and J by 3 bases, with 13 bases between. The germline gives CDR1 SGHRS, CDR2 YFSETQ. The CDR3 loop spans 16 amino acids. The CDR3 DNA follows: TGCGCCAGCAGCTTGGCACCTACAGGGACCAATCAGCCCCAGCATTTT. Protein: CASSLAPTGTNQPQHF.

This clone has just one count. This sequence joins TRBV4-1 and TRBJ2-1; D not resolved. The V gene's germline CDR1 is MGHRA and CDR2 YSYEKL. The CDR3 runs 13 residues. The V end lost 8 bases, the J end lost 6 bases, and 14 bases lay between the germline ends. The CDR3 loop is CASSLPRSNEQFF. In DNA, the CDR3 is TGCGCCAGCTCCCTCCCCCGGAGCAATGAGCAGTTCTTC.

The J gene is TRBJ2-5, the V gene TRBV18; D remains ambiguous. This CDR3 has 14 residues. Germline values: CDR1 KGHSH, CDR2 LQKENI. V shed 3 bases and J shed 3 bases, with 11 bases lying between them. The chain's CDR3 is CASSPRQQKETQYF. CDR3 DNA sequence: TGTGCCAGCTCACCGAGACAACAAAAAGAGACCCAGTACTTC.

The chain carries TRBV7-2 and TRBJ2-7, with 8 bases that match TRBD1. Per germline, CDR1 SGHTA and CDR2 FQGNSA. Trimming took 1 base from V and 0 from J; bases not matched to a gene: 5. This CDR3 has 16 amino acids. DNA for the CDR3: TGTGCCAGCAGCTTAGGACAGGGGTTGAGCTCCTACGAGCAGTACTTC. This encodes CASSLGQGLSSYEQYF.

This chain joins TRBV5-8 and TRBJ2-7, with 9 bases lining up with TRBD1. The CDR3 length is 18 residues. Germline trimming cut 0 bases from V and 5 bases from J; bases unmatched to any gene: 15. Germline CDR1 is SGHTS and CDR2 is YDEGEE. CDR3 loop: CASSLARVGDRAFHEQYF. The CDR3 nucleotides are TGTGCCAGCAGCTTGGCCCGAGTTGGGGACAGGGCGTTCCACGAGCAGTACTTC.

The CDR3 DNA reads as TGTGCCAGCAGCTTCACCGGGACAGGGGGCAGGGAGCAGTACTTC. Its protein product is CASSFTGTGGREQYF. The chain is built from TRBV7-2 and TRBJ2-7; 12 bases are a match to TRBD1. Looked up from germline, CDR1 is SGHTA and CDR2 is FQGNSA. The CDR3 is made up of 15 amino acids. After removal of 3 bases from V and 7 bases from J, the junction contained 7 bases not matched to a gene.

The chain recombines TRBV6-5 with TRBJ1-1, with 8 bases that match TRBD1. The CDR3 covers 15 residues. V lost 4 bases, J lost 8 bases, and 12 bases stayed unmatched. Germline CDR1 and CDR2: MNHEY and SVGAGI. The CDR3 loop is CASSSPDRAAIEAFF. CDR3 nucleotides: TGTGCCAGCAGTTCCCCGGACAGGGCCGCGATAGAAGCTTTCTTT.

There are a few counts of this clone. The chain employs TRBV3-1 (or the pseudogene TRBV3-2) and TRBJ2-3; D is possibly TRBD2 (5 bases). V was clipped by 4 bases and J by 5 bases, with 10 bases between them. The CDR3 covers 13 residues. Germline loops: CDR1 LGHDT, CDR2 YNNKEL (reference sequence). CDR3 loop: CASSPLREDTQYF. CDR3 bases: TGTGCCAGCAGCCCCCTCCGGGAAGATACGCAGTATTTT.

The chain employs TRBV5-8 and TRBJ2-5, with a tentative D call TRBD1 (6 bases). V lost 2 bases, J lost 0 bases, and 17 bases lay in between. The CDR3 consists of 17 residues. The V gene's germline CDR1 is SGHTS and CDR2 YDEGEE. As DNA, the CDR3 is TGTGCCAGCAGCTTTGGTCGTGTGGGGGCCCACCAAGAGACCCAGTACTTC. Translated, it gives CASSFGRVGAHQETQYF.

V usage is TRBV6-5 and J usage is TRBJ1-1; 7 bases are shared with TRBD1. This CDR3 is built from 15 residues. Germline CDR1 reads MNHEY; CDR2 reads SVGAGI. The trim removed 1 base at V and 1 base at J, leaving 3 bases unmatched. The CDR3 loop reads CASSYYRTGNTEAFF. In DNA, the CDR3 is TGTGCCAGCAGTTACTATCGGACAGGGAACACTGAAGCTTTCTTT.

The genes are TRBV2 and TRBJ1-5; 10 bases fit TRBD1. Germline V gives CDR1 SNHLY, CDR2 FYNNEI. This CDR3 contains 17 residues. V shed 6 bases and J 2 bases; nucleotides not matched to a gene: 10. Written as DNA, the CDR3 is TGTGCCAGCAGGGGGGGACAGGGGAAGATACGCAATCAGCCCCAGCATTTT. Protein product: CASRGGQGKIRNQPQHF.

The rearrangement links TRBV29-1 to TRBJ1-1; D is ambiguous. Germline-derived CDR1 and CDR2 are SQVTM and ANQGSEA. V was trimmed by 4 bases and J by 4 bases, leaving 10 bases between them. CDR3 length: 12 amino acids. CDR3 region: CSVVMGGTEAFF. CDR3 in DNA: TGCAGCGTTGTAATGGGAGGCACTGAAGCTTTCTTT.

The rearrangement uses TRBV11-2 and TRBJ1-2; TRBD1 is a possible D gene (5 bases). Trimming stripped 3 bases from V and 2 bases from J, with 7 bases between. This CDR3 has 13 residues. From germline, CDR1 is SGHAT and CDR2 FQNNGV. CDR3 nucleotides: TGTGCCAGCAGCTTGGACAAGAACTATGGCTACACCTTC. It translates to CASSLDKNYGYTF.

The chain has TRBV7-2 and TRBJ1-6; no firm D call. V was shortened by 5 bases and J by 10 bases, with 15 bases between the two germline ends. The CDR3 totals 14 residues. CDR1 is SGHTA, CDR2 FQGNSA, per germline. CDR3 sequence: CASSLLWRVSPLHF. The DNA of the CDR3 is TGTGCCAGCAGCCTCCTTTGGAGGGTATCACCCCTCCACTTT. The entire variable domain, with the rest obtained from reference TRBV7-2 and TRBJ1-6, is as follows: GAGVSQSPSNKVTEKGKDVELRCDPISGHTALYWYRQSLGQGLEFLIYFQGNSAPDKSGLPSDRFSAERTGGSVSTLTIQRTQQEDSAVYLCASSLLWRVSPLHFGNGTRLTVT.

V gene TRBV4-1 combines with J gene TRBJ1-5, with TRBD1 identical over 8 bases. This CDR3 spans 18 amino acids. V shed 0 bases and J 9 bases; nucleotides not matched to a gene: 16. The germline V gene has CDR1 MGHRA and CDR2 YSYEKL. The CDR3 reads CASSQDKGTGSMVRPQHF. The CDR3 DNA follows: TGCGCCAGCAGCCAAGACAAAGGGACAGGATCTATGGTTCGGCCCCAGCATTTT.

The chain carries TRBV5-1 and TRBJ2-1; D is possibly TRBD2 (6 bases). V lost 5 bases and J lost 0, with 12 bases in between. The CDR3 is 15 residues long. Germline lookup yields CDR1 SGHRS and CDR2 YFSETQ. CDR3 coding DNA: TGCGCCAGCAGGGAATGGACTAACTCCTACAATGAGCAGTTCTTC. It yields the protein CASREWTNSYNEQFF.

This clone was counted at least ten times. CDR3 DNA sequence: TGCGCCAGCAGCTACGGACAGGGGAGGGAAGCTTTCTTT. Protein sequence: CASSYGQGREAFF. The chain combines TRBV5-1 with TRBJ1-1; 9 bases agree with TRBD1. The CDR3 has 13 amino acids. CDR1 and CDR2 from the germline V gene are SGHRS and YFSETQ. Germline trimming cut 3 bases from V and 8 bases from J; bases unmatched to any gene: 5.

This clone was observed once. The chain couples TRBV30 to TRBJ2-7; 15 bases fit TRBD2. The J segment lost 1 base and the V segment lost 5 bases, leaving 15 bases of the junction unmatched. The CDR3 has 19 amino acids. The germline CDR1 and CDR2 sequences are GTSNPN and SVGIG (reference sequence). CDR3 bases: TGTGCCTGGGGTCGGACTAGCGGGGGGGCCGGTAGGTTTTCCTACGAGCAGTACTTC. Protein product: CAWGRTSGGAGRFSYEQYF.

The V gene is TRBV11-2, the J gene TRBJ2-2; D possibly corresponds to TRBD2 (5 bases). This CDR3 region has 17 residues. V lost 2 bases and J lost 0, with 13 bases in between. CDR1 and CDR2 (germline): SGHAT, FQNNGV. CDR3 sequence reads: CASSLTGRGSNTGELFF. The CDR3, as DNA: TGTGCCAGCAGCTTAACGGGCCGGGGTTCGAACACCGGGGAGCTGTTTTTT.

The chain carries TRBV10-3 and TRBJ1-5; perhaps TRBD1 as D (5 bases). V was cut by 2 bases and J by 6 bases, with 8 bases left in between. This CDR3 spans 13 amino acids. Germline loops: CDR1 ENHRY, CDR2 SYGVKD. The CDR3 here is CAISEPGGQPQHF. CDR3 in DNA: TGTGCCATCAGTGAGCCGGGGGGTCAGCCCCAGCATTTT.

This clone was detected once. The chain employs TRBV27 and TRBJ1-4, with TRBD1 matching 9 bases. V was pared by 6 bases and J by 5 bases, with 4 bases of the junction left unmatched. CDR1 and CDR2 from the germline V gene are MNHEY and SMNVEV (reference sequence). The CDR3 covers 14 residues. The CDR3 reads CASSRGTGNEKLFF. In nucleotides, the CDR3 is TGTGCCAGCAGCCGGGGGACAGGGAATGAAAAACTGTTTTTT.

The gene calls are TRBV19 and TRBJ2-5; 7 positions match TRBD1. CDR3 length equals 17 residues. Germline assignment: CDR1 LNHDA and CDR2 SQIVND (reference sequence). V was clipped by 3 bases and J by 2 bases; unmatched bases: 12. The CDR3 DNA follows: TGTGCCAGTAGTATCGGGATTTGGGGACAGCGGCAAGAGACCCAGTACTTC. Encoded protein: CASSIGIWGQRQETQYF.